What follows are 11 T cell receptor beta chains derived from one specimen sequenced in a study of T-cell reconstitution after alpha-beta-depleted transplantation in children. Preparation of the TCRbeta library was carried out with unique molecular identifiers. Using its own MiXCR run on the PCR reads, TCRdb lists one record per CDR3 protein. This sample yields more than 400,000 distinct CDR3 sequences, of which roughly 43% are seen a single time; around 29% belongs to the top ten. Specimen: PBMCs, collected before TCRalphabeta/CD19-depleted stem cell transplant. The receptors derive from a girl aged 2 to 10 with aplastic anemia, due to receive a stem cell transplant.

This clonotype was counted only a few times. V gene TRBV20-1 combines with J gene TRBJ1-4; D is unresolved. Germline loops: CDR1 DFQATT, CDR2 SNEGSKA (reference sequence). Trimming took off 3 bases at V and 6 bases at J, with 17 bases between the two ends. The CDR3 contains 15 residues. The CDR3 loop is CSASANRPGYEKLFF. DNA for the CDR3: TGCAGTGCTAGTGCCAATAGGCCGGGCTATGAAAAACTGTTTTTT.

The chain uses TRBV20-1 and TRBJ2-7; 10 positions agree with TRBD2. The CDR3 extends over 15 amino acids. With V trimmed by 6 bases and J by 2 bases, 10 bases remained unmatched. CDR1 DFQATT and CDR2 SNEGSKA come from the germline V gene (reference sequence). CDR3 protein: CSAAEWSGGAYEQYF. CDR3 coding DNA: TGCAGTGCAGCAGAGTGGAGCGGGGGGGCCTACGAGCAGTACTTC.

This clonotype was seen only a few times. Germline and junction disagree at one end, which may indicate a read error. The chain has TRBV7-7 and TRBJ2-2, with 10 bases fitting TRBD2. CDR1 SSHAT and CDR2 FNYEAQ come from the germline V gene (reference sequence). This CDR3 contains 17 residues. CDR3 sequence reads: CASSLASGRIGTGELFF. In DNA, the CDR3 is TGTGCTAGCAGCTTGGCTAGCGGGAGAATCGGCACCGGGGAGCTGTTTTTT.

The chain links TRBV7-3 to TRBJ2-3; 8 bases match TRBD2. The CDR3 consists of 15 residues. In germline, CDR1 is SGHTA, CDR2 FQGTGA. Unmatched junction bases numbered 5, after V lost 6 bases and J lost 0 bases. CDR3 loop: CASRRLATSTDTQYF. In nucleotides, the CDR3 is TGTGCCAGCAGAAGACTAGCGACTAGCACAGATACGCAGTATTTT.

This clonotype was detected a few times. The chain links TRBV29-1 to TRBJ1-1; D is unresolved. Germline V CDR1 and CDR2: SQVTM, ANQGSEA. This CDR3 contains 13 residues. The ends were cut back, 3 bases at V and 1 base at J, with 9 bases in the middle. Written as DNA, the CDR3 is TGCAGCGTTGATCTAACACCGAACACTGAAGCTTTCTTT. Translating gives CSVDLTPNTEAFF.

The DNA of the CDR3 is TGTGCCAGCAGTTCCGGCGGGGGTGCGTACAATGAGCAGTTCTTC. It translates to CASSSGGGAYNEQFF. This chain connects TRBV12-3 or TRBV12-4 to TRBJ2-1; 7 bases are shared with TRBD2. The V and J ends lost 4 bases and 4 bases, in that order; junction bases with no gene match: 7. The CDR3 consists of 15 residues.

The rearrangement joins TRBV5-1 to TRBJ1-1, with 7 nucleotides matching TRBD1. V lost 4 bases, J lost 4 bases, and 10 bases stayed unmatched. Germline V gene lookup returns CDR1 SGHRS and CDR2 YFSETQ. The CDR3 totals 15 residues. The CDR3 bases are TGCGCCAGCAGCCCGGGGGACAGTGTGGGCACTGAAGCTTTCTTT. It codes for CASSPGDSVGTEAFF. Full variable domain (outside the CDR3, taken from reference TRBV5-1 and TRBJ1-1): KAGVTQTPRYLIKTRGQQVTLSCSPISGHRSVSWYQQTPGQGLQFLFEYFSETQRNKGNFPGRFSGRQFSNSRSEMNVSTLELGDSALYLCASSPGDSVGTEAFFGQGTRLTVV.

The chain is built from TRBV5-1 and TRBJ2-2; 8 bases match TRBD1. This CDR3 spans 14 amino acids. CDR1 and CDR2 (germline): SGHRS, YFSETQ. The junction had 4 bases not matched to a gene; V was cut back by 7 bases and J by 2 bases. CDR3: CASGTGLNTGELFF. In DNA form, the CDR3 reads TGCGCCAGCGGGACAGGACTAAACACCGGGGAGCTGTTTTTT.

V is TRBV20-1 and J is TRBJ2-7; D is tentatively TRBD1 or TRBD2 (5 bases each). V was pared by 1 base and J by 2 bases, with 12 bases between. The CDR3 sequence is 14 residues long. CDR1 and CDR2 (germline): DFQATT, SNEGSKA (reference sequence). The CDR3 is CSARAEEGTYEQYF. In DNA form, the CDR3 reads TGCAGTGCTAGAGCCGAAGAGGGGACCTACGAGCAGTACTTC.

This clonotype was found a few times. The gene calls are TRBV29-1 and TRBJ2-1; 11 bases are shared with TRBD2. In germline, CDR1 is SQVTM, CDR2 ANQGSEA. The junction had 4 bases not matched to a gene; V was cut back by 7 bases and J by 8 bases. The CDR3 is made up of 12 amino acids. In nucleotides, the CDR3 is TGCAGCGCGACTAGCGGGATGGATGAGCAGTTCTTC. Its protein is CSATSGMDEQFF.

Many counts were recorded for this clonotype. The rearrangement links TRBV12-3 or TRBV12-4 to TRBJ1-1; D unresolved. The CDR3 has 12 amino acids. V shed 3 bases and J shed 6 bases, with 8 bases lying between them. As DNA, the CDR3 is TGTGCCAGCAGTTTCGGAGGAGCTGAAGCTTTCTTT. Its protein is CASSFGGAEAFF.